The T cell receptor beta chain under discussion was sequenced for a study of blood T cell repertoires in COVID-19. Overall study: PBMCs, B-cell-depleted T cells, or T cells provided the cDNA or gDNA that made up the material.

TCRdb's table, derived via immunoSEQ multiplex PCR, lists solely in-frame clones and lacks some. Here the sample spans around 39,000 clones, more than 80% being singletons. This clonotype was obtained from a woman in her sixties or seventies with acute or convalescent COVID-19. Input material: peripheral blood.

CDR3 sequence (DNA): TGTGCCAGCAGTTTATTAGCGGGAGTGAACGAGCAGTACTTC. This gives the protein CASSLLAGVNEQYF. The chain joins TRBV28 to TRBJ2-7; 9 bases are shared with TRBD2. The ends lost 1 base at V and 5 bases at J; junction bases unmatched: 3. Germline lookup yields CDR1 MDHEN and CDR2 SYDVKM. CDR3 length: 14 amino acids.